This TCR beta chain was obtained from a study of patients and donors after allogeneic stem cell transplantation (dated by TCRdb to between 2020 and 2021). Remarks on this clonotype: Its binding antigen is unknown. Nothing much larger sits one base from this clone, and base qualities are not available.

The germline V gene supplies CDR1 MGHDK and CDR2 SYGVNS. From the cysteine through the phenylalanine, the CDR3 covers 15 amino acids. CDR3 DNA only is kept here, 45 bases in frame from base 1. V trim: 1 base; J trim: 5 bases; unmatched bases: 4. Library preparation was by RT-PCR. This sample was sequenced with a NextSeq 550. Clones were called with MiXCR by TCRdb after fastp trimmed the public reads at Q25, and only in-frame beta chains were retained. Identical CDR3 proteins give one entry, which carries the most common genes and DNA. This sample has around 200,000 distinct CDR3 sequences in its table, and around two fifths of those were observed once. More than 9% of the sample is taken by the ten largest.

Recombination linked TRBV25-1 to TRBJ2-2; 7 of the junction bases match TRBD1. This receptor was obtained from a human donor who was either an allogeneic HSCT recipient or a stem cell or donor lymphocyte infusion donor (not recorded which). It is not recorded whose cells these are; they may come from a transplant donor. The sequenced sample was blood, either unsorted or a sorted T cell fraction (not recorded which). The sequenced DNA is TGTGCCAGCAGTGAATGGGACAGACCTACCGGGGAGCTGTTTTTT. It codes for CASSEWDRPTGELFF.